This T cell receptor beta chain was captured in a study of blood T cell repertoires in COVID-19 (dated by TCRdb to 2020 to 2022). Regarding the complete study: The collaborator samples originated in the United States, Italy and Spain and spanned the acute and convalescent phases of COVID-19. The repertoires were made available in a free public database intended to serve as a resource for research on the immune response to SARS-CoV-2. The samples were drawn from the first 160 participants of the ongoing ImmuneRACE study and from 1,254 subjects provided by 6 global collaborators. Subjects who had been exposed to COVID-19, were actively infected with it, or had recovered from it provided the deeply sampled blood TCRbeta repertoires that made up the dataset. Nearly every sample came with metadata listing a de-identified subject ID, COVID-19 status, age in years and sex. The prospective study material was composed of cDNA or gDNA derived from T cells, B-cell-depleted T cells, or PBMCs. Where HLA class I and class II types were available, the types were taken from metadata supplied by the sample provider, not from assay-based typing. Overall study outcomes, separate from this receptor: The amount of clinical and demographic metadata varied by source and participant and was provided uncurated.

TCRbeta CDR3 regions were amplified from genomic DNA using the immunoSEQ Assay, a bias-controlled multiplex PCR. On the authors' methods: Within the assay, amplification of reference gene primers was used to estimate how many nucleated cells each sample contained. To quantify the absolute abundance of each unique TCRbeta CDR3 rearrangement, sequence reads were collapsed and filtered. Productive Simpson clonality was computed per sample as the square root of Simpson's diversity index over productive rearrangements. In TCRdb, the immuneACCESS table is reduced to in-frame sequences with V and J assigned. These tables do not hold every clone; where another copy was compared, an unresolved V gene accounts for under half, and the others remain unexplained. Clonal size and the V and J genes are those of that table, whereas D and trimming came from the DNA. The sample table shows 200,000 to 250,000 clones, and 82% are seen once. The ten largest clonotypes hold about 3.8% of the sample.

As to this clone: It lacks a known antigen. No clone much larger than this one lies a single base away; base qualities are absent.

Whole blood was collected in K2EDTA tubes by collaborating institutions according to the institutions' own protocols. For TCRbeta analysis, collaborators shipped samples as frozen whole blood, isolated PBMCs, or DNA extracted from either of those sample types. The material sequenced was peripheral blood. This clonotype was obtained from a woman of 80 years or more with acute or convalescent COVID-19.

The DNA is as follows: TGTGCCAGCAGCTTTGAACAGGGACGAGGCGGGGAGCTGTTTTTT. Its protein product is CASSFEQGRGGELFF. The rearranged segments are TRBV7-3 and TRBJ2-2; TRBD1 is a weak D gene call, 6 bases matching. The CDR3 spans 15 residues, from the cysteine through the phenylalanine. CDR3 DNA only is kept here, 45 bases in frame from base 1. The V end loses 3 bases and the J end loses 7 bases, and a stretch of 15 bases separates them. CDR1 and CDR2 (SGHTA, FQGTGA) derive from the germline V gene.